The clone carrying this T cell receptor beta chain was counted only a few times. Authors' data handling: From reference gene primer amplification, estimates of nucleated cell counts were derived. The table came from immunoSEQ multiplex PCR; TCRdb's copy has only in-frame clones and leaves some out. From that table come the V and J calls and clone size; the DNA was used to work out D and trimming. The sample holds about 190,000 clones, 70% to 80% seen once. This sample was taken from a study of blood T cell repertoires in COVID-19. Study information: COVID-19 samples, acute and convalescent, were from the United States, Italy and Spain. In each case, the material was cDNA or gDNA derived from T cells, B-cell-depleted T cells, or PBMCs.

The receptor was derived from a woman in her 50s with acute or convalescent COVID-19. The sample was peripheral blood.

The CDR3 region has the DNA TGTGCCACCAGCAGAGGTGGACAGGGCGGCAATGAGCAGTTCTTC. Its translation is CATSRGGQGGNEQFF. The chain couples TRBV15 to TRBJ2-1; 8 positions agree with TRBD1. The V and J ends lost 1 base and 6 bases, in that order; junction bases with no gene match: 5. The CDR3 sequence is 15 residues long. CDR1 and CDR2 from the germline V gene are LNHNV and YYDKDF (reference sequence).